Listed here are 24 T cell receptor beta chains from one sample, sequenced in a study of Ad26.COV2.S vaccination and SARS-CoV-2 variants (dated by TCRdb to 2020 to 2022). The treatment or condition label here, explained by the study, means: some 19 received Ad26.COV2.S at low or high dose, single or two shots; a few received placebo; per-sample allocation not given. For vaccine and placebo recipients, the sequenced repertoires came from samples collected on day 63 after the first injection. The library came from the immunoSEQ multiplex PCR assay. TCRdb retrieved this table from immuneACCESS and kept in-frame rearrangements only. Not all clones are present; in checked studies, unresolved V genes account for under half, and no reason is known for the remainder. The sample profile shows 300,000 to 400,000 clones; around 84% of them were found once. The ten most abundant clones make up 1.9% of the sample.

Sequencing used peripheral blood, obtained in a trial of Ad26.COV2.S vaccine versus placebo. All receptors come from a person aged 18-65 years who received the Ad26.COV2.S COVID-19 vaccine or a placebo.

This sequence joins TRBV29-1 and TRBJ1-2; perhaps TRBD1 as D (6 bases). CDR1 is SQVTM, CDR2 ANQGSEA, per germline. The CDR3 covers 14 residues. Trimming removed 2 bases from V and 6 bases from J, with 16 bases in between. The CDR3 loop reads CSVERLGAGDGYTF. In nucleotides, the CDR3 is TGCAGCGTTGAACGGCTGGGGGCGGGGGATGGCTACACCTTC.

The gene calls are TRBV19 and TRBJ1-6; D gene uncertain. The CDR3 consists of 16 residues. CDR1 is LNHDA, CDR2 SQIVND, per germline (reference sequence). Trimming cost V 0 bases and J 11 bases, with 17 bases left between them. For the CDR3, the DNA is TGTGCCAGTAGTATAGATCAATCTGGGGTTAAGGCACCCCTCCACTTT. Translation: CASSIDQSGVKAPLHF.

The J gene is TRBJ1-1, the V gene TRBV30; no clear D. The CDR3 consists of 15 residues. Germline V gene lookup returns CDR1 GTSNPN and CDR2 SVGIG (reference sequence). V gave up 0 bases and J gave up 1 base, with 12 bases separating them. CDR3 region: CAWSVLGSKNTEAFF. In DNA form, the CDR3 reads TGTGCCTGGAGTGTCTTAGGGTCCAAGAACACTGAAGCTTTCTTT.

This clone showed up just a few times. This chain links TRBV18 with TRBJ2-2; tentative D call: TRBD2 (5 bases). This CDR3 is 15 amino acids long. V shed 4 bases and J shed 7 bases, with 16 bases lying between them. Germline V gene data show CDR1 as KGHSH and CDR2 as LQKENI. CDR3 protein: CASSRSGLKDGELFF. The CDR3 nucleotides are TGTGCCAGCTCACGGAGTGGACTCAAAGACGGGGAGCTGTTTTTT.

The gene calls are TRBV10-3 and TRBJ1-2, with 8 bases lining up with TRBD1. The CDR3 extends over 13 amino acids. Germline V gives CDR1 ENHRY, CDR2 SYGVKD. V trimming: 6 bases; J trimming: 8 bases; junction bases outside the gene matches: 8. The CDR3 sequence: CAIRETGVGGYTF. The CDR3 DNA reads TGTGCCATCAGAGAGACAGGGGTTGGCGGCTACACCTTC.

The CDR3, as DNA: TGCAGCGTTCCCGGACAGGTACAAGAGACCCAGTACTTC. Translation: CSVPGQVQETQYF. The chain couples TRBV29-1 to TRBJ2-5; 7 positions match TRBD1. The junction had 5 bases not matched to a gene; V was cut back by 5 bases and J by 2 bases. Germline-derived CDR1 and CDR2 are SQVTM and ANQGSEA. This CDR3 has 13 residues.

The chain couples TRBV27 to TRBJ1-1; D is unresolved. The CDR3 is 13 residues long. The germline gives CDR1 MNHEY, CDR2 SMNVEV (reference sequence). V gave up 6 bases and J gave up 0 bases, with 8 bases separating them. In DNA, the CDR3 is TGTGCCAGCAGGGACCCGGTGAACACTGAAGCTTTCTTT. It codes for CASRDPVNTEAFF.

J is TRBJ1-1 and V is TRBV19; TRBD1 is a possible D gene (5 bases). Per the germline V gene, CDR1 is LNHDA and CDR2 is SQIVND (reference sequence). V lost 3 bases to trimming and J lost 1 base, with 12 bases between them. This CDR3 has 15 residues. The CDR3, as DNA: TGTGCCAGTAGTATCGGGGGTAAAGGGAACACTGAAGCTTTCTTT. Translated: CASSIGGKGNTEAFF.

V is TRBV21-1 and J is TRBJ2-5; the table's TRBD2 call for D was not verified on the DNA. TRBV21-1 is tagged as a pseudogene. The length of the CDR3 is 19 residues. CDR3 loop: CASTVPERAGGRFEVTQYF. The DNA for the CDR3 is TGTGCCAGCACCGTACCGGAACGAGCGGGGGGGCGGTTCGAGGTGACCCAGTACTTC.

The V call is TRBV7-9, the J call TRBJ2-7; 9 bases are a match to TRBD2. CDR1 SEHNR and CDR2 FQNEAQ come from the germline V gene (reference sequence). The trim removed 5 bases at V and 7 bases at J, leaving 9 bases unmatched. This CDR3 contains 14 residues. For the CDR3, the DNA is TGTGCCAGCAGCAGCGGCGGACTAGCGTGGGAGCAGTACTTC. Amino acids: CASSSGGLAWEQYF.

The rearrangement uses TRBV19 and TRBJ1-1, with TRBD1 as a possible D gene (6 bases). The germline V gene has CDR1 LNHDA and CDR2 SQIVND (reference sequence). The CDR3 has 16 amino acids. V lost 4 bases and J lost 0, with 15 bases in between. Here the CDR3 DNA reads TGTGCCAGTAGTACCCCAGGGGATCAGATGAACACTGAAGCTTTCTTT. It codes for CASSTPGDQMNTEAFF. Full variable domain (rest looked up from reference TRBV19 and TRBJ1-1): DGGITQSPKYLFRKEGQNVTLSCEQNLNHDAMYWYRQDPGQGLRLIYYSQIVNDFQKGDIAEGYSVSREKKESFPLTVTSAQKNPTAFYLCASSTPGDQMNTEAFFGQGTRLTVV.

The chain couples TRBV7-2 to TRBJ1-5; D unclear. CDR3 length equals 15 residues. Germline lookup yields CDR1 SGHTA and CDR2 FQGNSA. The V gene lost 1 base and the J gene lost 0 bases, with 7 bases spanning the gap. As DNA, the CDR3 is TGTGCCAGCAGCTTAGGGACCCATAGCAATCAGCCCCAGCATTTT. Protein sequence: CASSLGTHSNQPQHF.

The CDR3, as DNA: TGTGCCAGTCCTAGCGGGGGGCTCAATGAGCAGTTCTTC. Translating gives CASPSGGLNEQFF. The chain employs TRBV6-5 and TRBJ2-1, with 11 bases fitting TRBD2. This CDR3 has 13 amino acids. CDR1 and CDR2 (germline): MNHEY, SVGAGI. J was trimmed by 6 bases and V by 9 bases; bases with no gene match: 4.

This chain uses TRBV7-6 with TRBJ2-6; the D gene is possibly TRBD1 (6 bases). This CDR3 is built from 17 residues. Germline assignment: CDR1 SGHVS and CDR2 FNYEAQ. Between the trimmed V and J ends, which lost 0 bases and 0 bases, there was a span of 9 bases. In DNA, the CDR3 is TGTGCCAGCAGCTTAGCGGGACATAGCTCTGGGGCCAACGTCCTGACTTTC. Protein product: CASSLAGHSSGANVLTF.

The V gene is TRBV3-1 (or the pseudogene TRBV3-2), the J gene TRBJ1-6, with a tentative D call TRBD1 (5 bases). There are 13 residues in the CDR3. V lost 1 base to trimming and J lost 10 bases, with 8 bases between them. Germline V gene lookup returns CDR1 LGHDT and CDR2 YNNKEL (reference sequence). The CDR3 DNA reads as TGTGCCAGCAGCCAAGGGGGGACGTCACCCCTCCACTTT. As protein: CASSQGGTSPLHF.

This clone turned up a few times. The chain recombines TRBV9 with TRBJ2-2, with D perhaps being TRBD1 or TRBD2 (5 bases each). Trimming removed 0 bases at V and 4 bases at J, with 13 bases between. CDR1 is SGDLS and CDR2 is YYNGEE in the germline V gene. The length of the CDR3 is 16 residues. The CDR3 is CASSVVGGGLTGELFF. In DNA, the CDR3 is TGTGCCAGCAGCGTAGTAGGTGGGGGTCTCACCGGGGAGCTGTTTTTT. Looking up the rest from reference TRBV9 and TRBJ2-2 gives the full variable domain: DSGVTQTPKHLITATGQRVTLRCSPRSGDLSVYWYQQSLDQGLQFLIQYYNGEERAKGNILERFSAQQFPDLHSELNLSSLELGDSALYFCASSVVGGGLTGELFFGEGSRLTVL.

This clone was recorded once. Within the sample, other DNA sequences also encode this same CDR3. The V gene is TRBV30, the J gene TRBJ1-1; possibly TRBD1 for D (5 bases). The CDR3 loop spans 13 amino acids. Germline CDR1 reads GTSNPN; CDR2 reads SVGIG (reference sequence). V was shortened by 0 bases and J by 1 base, with 6 bases between the two germline ends. DNA for the CDR3: TGTGCCTGGAGTGTCAGGGAGAACACTGAAGCTTTCTTT. It is translated as CAWSVRENTEAFF. Full variable domain (missing parts from reference TRBV30 and TRBJ1-1): SQTIHQWPATLVQPVGSPLSLECTVEGTSNPNLYWYRQAAGRGLQLLFYSVGIGQISSEVPQNLSASRPQDRQFILSSKKLLLSDSGFYLCAWSVRENTEAFFGQGTRLTVV.

V and J are TRBV27 and TRBJ2-7, with D unclear. Germline assignment: CDR1 MNHEY and CDR2 SMNVEV (reference sequence). The CDR3 is 16 residues long. The ends were cut back, 5 bases at V and 6 bases at J, with 23 bases in the middle. CDR3 nucleotides: TGTGCCAGCAGTACAATAAGATTTCTCCTTCTCTCCGAGCAGTACTTC. This gives the protein CASSTIRFLLLSEQYF.

This clone showed up just once. The V call is TRBV6-2 or TRBV6-3, the J call TRBJ2-7; 8 bases match TRBD2. Looked up from germline, CDR1 is MNHEY and CDR2 is SVGEGT. The length of the CDR3 is 16 residues. J lost 2 bases, V lost 8 bases, and 14 bases had no gene match. The CDR3 sequence: CASGLAPGTRTYEQYF. The CDR3, as DNA: TGTGCCAGCGGTTTGGCGCCAGGGACTAGGACCTACGAGCAGTACTTC.

The chain links TRBV9 to TRBJ2-2; 14 positions match TRBD2. In germline, CDR1 is SGDLS, CDR2 YYNGEE. The ends lost 4 bases at V and 4 bases at J; junction bases unmatched: 6. The CDR3 is made up of 17 amino acids. CDR3 sequence (DNA): TGTGCCAGCAGCTCTCGACTAGCGGGGGGGTTCACCGGGGAGCTGTTTTTT. Translating gives CASSSRLAGGFTGELFF.

This chain uses TRBV5-1 with TRBJ2-5; D unresolved. The CDR3 is 12 amino acids. The V end lost 3 bases, the J end lost 1 base, and 4 bases lay between the germline ends. Germline-derived CDR1 and CDR2 are SGHRS and YFSETQ. The CDR3 DNA reads as TGCGCCAGCAGCTACAGCCAAGAGACCCAGTACTTC. It yields the protein CASSYSQETQYF.

V and J are TRBV25-1 and TRBJ2-1; D gene ambiguous. V lost 5 bases and J lost 15, with 8 bases in between. The CDR3 is made up of 9 amino acids. Germline CDR1 is MGHDK and CDR2 is SYGVNS. CDR3 sequence: CASSNRRFF. CDR3 DNA: TGTGCCAGCAGTAACCGGCGGTTCTTC. The variable domain in full, completed from reference TRBV25-1 and TRBJ2-1, reads EADIYQTPRYLVIGTGKKITLECSQTMGHDKMYWYQQDPGMELHLIHYSYGVNSTEKGDLSSESTVSRIRTEHFPLTLESARPSHTSQYLCASSNRRFFGPGTRLTVL.

The rearrangement links TRBV3-1 (or the pseudogene TRBV3-2) to TRBJ1-1; 7 nucleotides line up with TRBD1. V lost 6 bases and J lost 0; bases outside the gene matches: 1. Looked up from germline, CDR1 is LGHDT and CDR2 is YNNKEL (reference sequence). The CDR3 totals 13 residues. CDR3 nucleotides: TGTGCCAGCAGACAGGGGTTGAACACTGAAGCTTTCTTT. Protein product: CASRQGLNTEAFF.

V gene TRBV12-5 combines with J gene TRBJ2-1; D is possibly TRBD2 (6 bases). Germline CDR1 is LGHNT and CDR2 is FRNRAP. Between the trimmed V and J ends, which lost 4 bases and 0 bases, there was a span of 25 bases. CDR3 length equals 20 residues. The CDR3 sequence is CASGSYPPRGETSSYNEQFF. The CDR3 DNA is TGTGCTAGTGGTTCCTACCCTCCGCGGGGCGAGACCAGCTCCTACAATGAGCAGTTCTTC.